This T cell receptor beta chain was recorded in a study of blood T cell repertoires in COVID-19. Study in general: Acute and convalescent COVID-19 samples came from the United States, Italy and Spain. T cells, B-cell-depleted T cells, or PBMCs provided the cDNA or gDNA that served as material.

In the original workflow: It was from reference gene primer amplification that nucleated cell counts were estimated. TCRdb's copy holds only in-frame clones and misses some; the assay was immunoSEQ multiplex PCR. The DNA was the basis for D and trimming; V, J and clone size are from that table. Among around 300,000 clones listed, around 86% were seen once. This sequence originates from a woman aged 25 to 39 with active or convalescent COVID-19. Sequenced sample: peripheral blood.

The CDR3, as DNA: TGTGCCAGCAGTTACCCACAGATCGGGGAGCTGTTTTTT. It encodes CASSYPQIGELFF. V gene TRBV6-2 or TRBV6-3 combines with J gene TRBJ2-2; no definite D call. This CDR3 contains 13 residues. The germline V gene has CDR1 MNHEY and CDR2 SVGEGT. The V end lost 2 bases, the J end lost 7 bases, and 8 bases lay between the germline ends.